Included here is one TCR beta chain sequence, with context. Its antigen is still unknown. CDR3 length: 14 amino acids. V shed 3 bases and J shed 2 bases, with 11 bases lying between them. Via MiXCR, TCRdb re-called the RT-PCR reads, giving one row per CDR3 protein. The sample includes 280,000 or so distinct CDR3 sequences, 20% to 25% seen only once; the top ten take roughly 10%. The sample belongs to a study of response to subunit inactivated influenza vaccine. The study, taken as a whole, reports: After each seasonal influenza vaccination, few new T cells are recruited, the authors suggested.

The input for sequencing was PBMCs from blood, taken approximately 20 months after vaccination. This receptor was identified in a man aged 50 to 69 who received an inactivated influenza vaccine. The V gene is TRBV12-3 or TRBV12-4, the J gene TRBJ2-7; possibly TRBD1 for D (6 bases). Here the CDR3 reads CASSLQGLTYEQYF. DNA of the CDR3: TGTGCCAGCAGTTTGCAGGGGCTGACCTACGAGCAGTACTTC.